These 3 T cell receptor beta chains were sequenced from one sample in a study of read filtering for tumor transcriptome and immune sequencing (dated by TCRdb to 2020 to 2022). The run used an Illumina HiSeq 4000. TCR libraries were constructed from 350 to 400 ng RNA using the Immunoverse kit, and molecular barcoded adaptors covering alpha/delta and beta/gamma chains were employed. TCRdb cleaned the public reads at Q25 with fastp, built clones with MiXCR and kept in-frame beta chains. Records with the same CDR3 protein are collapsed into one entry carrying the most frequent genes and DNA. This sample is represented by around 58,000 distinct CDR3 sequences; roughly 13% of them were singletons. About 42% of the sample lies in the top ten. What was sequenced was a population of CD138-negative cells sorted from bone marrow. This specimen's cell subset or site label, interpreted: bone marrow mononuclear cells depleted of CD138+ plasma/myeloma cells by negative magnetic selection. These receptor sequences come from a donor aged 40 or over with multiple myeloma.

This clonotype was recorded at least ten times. CDR3 nucleotides: TGTGCCAGCAGCACCTCCCATCAGACCGGGGAGCTGTTTTTT. Protein: CASSTSHQTGELFF. This chain links TRBV7-3 with TRBJ2-2; no clear D. The CDR3 extends over 14 amino acids. Trimming removed 5 bases from V and 5 bases from J, with 12 bases in between. The V gene's germline CDR1 is SGHTA and CDR2 FQGTGA. Full variable domain (rest looked up from reference TRBV7-3 and TRBJ2-2): GAGVSQTPSNKVTEKGKYVELRCDPISGHTALYWYRQSLGQGPEFLIYFQGTGAADDSGLPNDRFFAVRPEGSVSTLKIQRTERGDSAVYLCASSTSHQTGELFFGEGSRLTVL.

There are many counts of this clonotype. Written as DNA, the CDR3 is TGTGCCAGCAGCAAAGGAGGGACAAGACCTCAGCCCCAGCATTTT. Encoded protein: CASSKGGTRPQPQHF. The chain is built from TRBV21-1 and TRBJ1-5; the D call TRBD1 from the table was never checked on the DNA. TRBV21-1 is marked as a pseudogene. This CDR3 has 15 residues.

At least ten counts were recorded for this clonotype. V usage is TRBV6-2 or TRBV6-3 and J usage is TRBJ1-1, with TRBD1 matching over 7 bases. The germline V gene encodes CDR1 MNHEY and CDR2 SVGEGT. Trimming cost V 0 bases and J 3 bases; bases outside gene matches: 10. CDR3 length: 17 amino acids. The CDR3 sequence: CASSYSRQGRIDTEAFF. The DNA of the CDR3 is TGTGCCAGCAGTTACTCGCGACAGGGTAGGATCGACACTGAAGCTTTCTTT.